The entry below describes one T cell receptor beta chain. Its antigen remains unknown. The data derive from a study of CD4 T cells in relation to SARS-CoV-2 and coronaviruses. The unexposed donors gave CD4+ T cells in about 2010-2019, prior to COVID-19. Isolation of CD4+ T cells took place after around eleven days in culture. Using immunoSEQ multiplex PCR, the repertoire was profiled, and TCRdb retains in-frame clones only, with some absent. This sample carries approximately 20,000 clones, approximately 81% of them seen once, and the ten largest clones take about 11%. The V gene's germline CDR1 is MGHRA and CDR2 YSYEKL. The length of the CDR3 is 16 residues. Trimming removed 0 bases from V and 0 bases from J, with 11 bases in between.

The sequencing sample was made of CD4+ T cells from PBMCs, cultured in vitro. The genes are TRBV4-1 and TRBJ1-1; D gene ambiguous. The clonotype originates from a human donor in good health. In DNA, the CDR3 is TGCGCCAGCAGCCAAGATAGGATGAGGCTGAACACTGAAGCTTTCTTT. This codes for CASSQDRMRLNTEAFF.